This T cell receptor beta chain was identified during a study of neoadjuvant anti-PD-1 for oral cavity cancer. Study summary: Before surgery, most patients got three to four biweekly 3 mg/kg nivolumab doses. Patients without progression got a fourth dose around day 43. Findings and caveats of the study: Each response group had just a few patients in TCR analyses. PBMC Gini-index clonality exceeded responders' in non-responders post-nivolumab.

Method: immunoSEQ multiplex PCR; TCRdb's copy keeps in-frame clones and lacks some. Of roughly 18,000 clones listed, roughly three quarters are singletons. On this clone: Antigen specificity is unknown.

The CDR3 covers 10 residues. CDR1 and CDR2 (germline): DFQATT, SNEGSKA (reference sequence). V gave up 0 bases and J gave up 4 bases, with 1 base separating them. The TCR originated in a person between 40 and 85 years old with oral cavity squamous cell carcinoma. This material consisted of PBMCs, taken before nivolumab (anti-PD-1) treatment. The J gene is TRBJ2-7, the V gene TRBV20-1; D call uncertain. CDR3 nucleotides: TGCAGTGCTAGAGATTACGAGCAGTACTTC. Encoded protein: CSARDYEQYF.